Listed below are T cell receptor beta chains from one sample, sequenced in a study of blood T cell repertoires in COVID-19. TCRdb's table, derived via immunoSEQ multiplex PCR, lists solely in-frame clones and lacks some. In the table there are roughly 160,000 clones, around 80% of which are singletons. What was sequenced was PBMCs or T cells enriched from blood (not recorded which). These receptors were obtained from a woman aged 60-70 years who had recovered from COVID-19. Both conserved end residues are part of each CDR3. The order of the fields is V gene, CDR3 protein.

v_gene: TRBV5-1; CDR3aa: CASSLQGGLNTEAFF
v_gene: TRBV11-2; CDR3aa: CASSLAFREAFF
v_gene: TRBV2; CDR3aa: CASSVTWASGTTDTQYF
v_gene: TRBV7-9; CDR3aa: CASSLLRWAGGSTEAFF
v_gene: TRBV7-6; CDR3aa: CASSLAWDSSGNTIYF
v_gene: TRBV5-1; CDR3aa: CASSLGGGQPQHF
v_gene: TRBV6-5; CDR3aa: CASSYVGGNTEAFF
v_gene: TRBV19; CDR3aa: CASSYRGSHTEAFF
v_gene: TRBV2; CDR3aa: CASSDYGDTQYF
v_gene: TRBV19; CDR3aa: CASSLQTGSPTDTQYF
v_gene: TRBV11-2; CDR3aa: CASSYRQVVGNTIYF
v_gene: TRBV27; CDR3aa: CASRGVLTNEKLFF
v_gene: TRBV3-1/TRBV3-2; CDR3aa: CASSQDYNVEQYF
v_gene: TRBV28; CDR3aa: CASINRGEEVQPQHF
v_gene: TRBV5-1; CDR3aa: CASSLGPPTGGVNGYTF
v_gene: TRBV11-2; CDR3aa: CASSVYNGELFF
v_gene: TRBV19; CDR3aa: CASANSGIPYEQYF
v_gene: TRBV12-3/TRBV12-4; CDR3aa: CASSLSGSPLHF
v_gene: TRBV6-5; CDR3aa: CASSSWTSGADTQYF
v_gene: TRBV19; CDR3aa: CASSTRRPQGTGNTIYF
v_gene: TRBV5-1; CDR3aa: CASSLAGSSGGDTQYF
v_gene: TRBV9; CDR3aa: CASSVDRRTGELFF
v_gene: TRBV4-1; CDR3aa: CASSQTIPGTGNNQPQHF
v_gene: TRBV5-1; CDR3aa: CASSLRGQGWANVLTF
v_gene: TRBV5-1; CDR3aa: CASSGTGGLTGELFF
v_gene: TRBV3-1/TRBV3-2; CDR3aa: CASSLRGGLVDNEQFF
v_gene: TRBV18; CDR3aa: CASSPPDSGPSSYEQYF
v_gene: TRBV25-1; CDR3aa: CASSGQNYGYTF
v_gene: TRBV3-1/TRBV3-2; CDR3aa: CASSPSGVFYNEQFF
v_gene: TRBV5-1; CDR3aa: CASSQNTGPEAFF
v_gene: TRBV5-1; CDR3aa: CASSGGQVSTGELFF
v_gene: TRBV24-1; CDR3aa: CATSDGQGVYGYTF
v_gene: TRBV28; CDR3aa: CASSPHLGGSSYEQYF
v_gene: TRBV10-3; CDR3aa: CAISDSSPTGVNFDEQYF
v_gene: TRBV12-3/TRBV12-4; CDR3aa: CASSLQGPYEQYF
v_gene: TRBV5-1; CDR3aa: CASSPTGLGTEAFF
v_gene: TRBV24-1; CDR3aa: CATSDAGQGRITGELFF
v_gene: TRBV14; CDR3aa: CASSPRQTFYNEQFF
v_gene: TRBV12-3/TRBV12-4; CDR3aa: CASSLLSNQPQHF
v_gene: TRBV18; CDR3aa: CASSPYGEEDEQYF
v_gene: TRBV5-1; CDR3aa: CASSLSGHFYEQYF
v_gene: TRBV7-9; CDR3aa: CASSFTGTTEAFF